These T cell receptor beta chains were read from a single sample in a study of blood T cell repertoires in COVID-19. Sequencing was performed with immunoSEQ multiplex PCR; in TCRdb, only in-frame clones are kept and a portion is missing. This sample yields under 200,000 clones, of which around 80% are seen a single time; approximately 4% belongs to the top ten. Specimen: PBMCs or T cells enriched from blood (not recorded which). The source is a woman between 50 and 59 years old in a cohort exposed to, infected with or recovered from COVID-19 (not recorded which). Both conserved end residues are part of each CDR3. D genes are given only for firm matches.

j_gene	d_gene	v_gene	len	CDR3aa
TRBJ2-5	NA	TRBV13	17	CASSLGGWAGGQETQYF
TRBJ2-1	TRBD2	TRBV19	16	CASSNLAGGPNNEQFF
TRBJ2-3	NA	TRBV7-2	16	CASSLASRVWTDTQYF
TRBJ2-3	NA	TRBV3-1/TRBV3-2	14	CASSRDTYTDTQYF
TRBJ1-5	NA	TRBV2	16	CASSEGHTISNQPQHF
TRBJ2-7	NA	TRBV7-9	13	CASSTGAEAEQYF
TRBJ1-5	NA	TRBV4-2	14	CASSQGGPREPQHF
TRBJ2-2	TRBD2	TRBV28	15	CASSFGGANTGELFF
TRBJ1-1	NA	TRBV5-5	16	CASSLRVGGGDTEAFF
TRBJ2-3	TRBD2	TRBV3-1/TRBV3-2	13	CASSRTSGNTQYF
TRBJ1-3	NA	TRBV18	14	CASSLLETGNTIYF
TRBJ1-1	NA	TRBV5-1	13	CASAPGGATEAFF
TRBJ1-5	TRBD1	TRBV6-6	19	CASSPTGQGLIYSNQPQHF
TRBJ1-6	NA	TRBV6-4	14	CASSDSRMGSPLHF
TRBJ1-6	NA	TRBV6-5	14	CASSLGRLNSPLHF
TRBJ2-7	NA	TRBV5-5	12	CASRPTPYEQYF
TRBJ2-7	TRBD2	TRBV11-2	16	CASSINSGVSFYEQYF
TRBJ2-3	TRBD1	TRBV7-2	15	CASSLGTGRKDTQYF
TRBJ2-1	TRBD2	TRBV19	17	CASSMGLAGGRPGEQFF
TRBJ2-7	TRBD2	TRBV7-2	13	CASSVGLAGEQYF
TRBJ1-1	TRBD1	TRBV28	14	CASGLSGGPFEAFF
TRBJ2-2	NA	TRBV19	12	CASIRNTGELFF
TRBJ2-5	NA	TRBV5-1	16	CASSLEGGAGGETQYF
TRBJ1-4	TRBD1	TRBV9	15	CASSPRTGEGEKLFF
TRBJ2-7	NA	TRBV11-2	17	CASSLGGYSGISYEQYF
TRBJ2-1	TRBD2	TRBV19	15	CASSRSGLAWNEQFF
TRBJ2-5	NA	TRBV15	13	CATSRDIKETQYF